This TCR beta chain is from a study of blood T cell repertoires in COVID-19. Study-level background: There were acute and convalescent COVID-19 samples, and they came from the United States, Italy and Spain.

In the study's own analysis: Estimation of nucleated cell counts was performed using reference gene primer amplification. The assay was immunoSEQ multiplex PCR, and TCRdb's table has in-frame clones only and misses some. D and trimming come from the DNA, and the V and J calls and clone size come from that table. The profile shows about 210,000 clones, around nine tenths of them singletons. This clone was observed a single time. Trimming pared 1 base from V and 6 bases from J, leaving 15 bases between. The CDR3 runs to 15 residues. Germline CDR1 is LGHNA and CDR2 is YSLEER. The TCR comes from a young man with active or convalescent COVID-19. Sequencing used peripheral blood. The rearrangement joins TRBV4-3 to TRBJ1-1; D is perhaps TRBD1 (5 bases). The CDR3 sequence is CASSQGQTLAPEAFF. The CDR3 DNA is TGCGCCAGCAGCCAAGGACAGACTCTCGCCCCTGAAGCTTTCTTT.